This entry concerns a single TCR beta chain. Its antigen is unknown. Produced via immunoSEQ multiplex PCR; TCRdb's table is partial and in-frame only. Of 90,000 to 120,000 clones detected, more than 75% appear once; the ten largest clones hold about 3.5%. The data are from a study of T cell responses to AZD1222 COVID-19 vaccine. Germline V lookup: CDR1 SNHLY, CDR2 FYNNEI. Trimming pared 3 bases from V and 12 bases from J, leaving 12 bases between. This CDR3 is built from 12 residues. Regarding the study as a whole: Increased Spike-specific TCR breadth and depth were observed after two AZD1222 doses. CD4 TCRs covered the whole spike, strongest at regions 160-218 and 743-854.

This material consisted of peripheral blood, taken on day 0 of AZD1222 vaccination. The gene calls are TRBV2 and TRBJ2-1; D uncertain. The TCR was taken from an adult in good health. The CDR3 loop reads CASSEVGVGQFF. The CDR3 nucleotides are TGTGCCAGCAGTGAGGTTGGGGTTGGGCAGTTCTTC. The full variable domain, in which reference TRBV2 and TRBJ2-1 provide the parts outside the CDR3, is EPEVTQTPSHQVTQMGQEVILRCVPISNHLYFYWYRQILGQKVEFLVSFYNNEISEKSEIFDDQFSVERPDGSNFTLKIRSTKLEDSAMYFCASSEVGVGQFFGPGTRLTVL.